This T cell receptor (beta chain) was retrieved from a study of T cell repertoires in cytomegalovirus infection. On the study more broadly: Well-studied HLA-B-restricted epitopes and recently identified HLA-C-restricted epitopes of CMV were both used in the study. Public TCR beta signatures indicated both CMV infection and matching HLA type.

Study-wide results and limits: Carriers of CMV plus the relevant HLA were identified by cumulative public TCR beta family frequency. Dominating the ex vivo response were TCR beta clonotypes that were CMV-specific and HLA-C-restricted.

MiXCR was run by TCRdb on the reads, yielding one entry per CDR3 protein. The table has about 130,000 distinct CDR3 sequences, around 32% seen once. This clonotype was seen a few times. What it binds is not known. Germline CDR1 is MNHEY and CDR2 is SVGAGI. With 5 bases removed from V and 1 base from J, the gap between germline ends came to 9 bases. CDR3 size: 13 residues. This clonotype originated in a human donor in good health (CMV status not recorded). Some clones in this sample may be carry-over from other donors' samples. V gene TRBV6-5 combines with J gene TRBJ2-7, with D possibly being TRBD1 (5 bases). The sequences come from CD8+ T cells from cultured PBMCs, collected from culture after CMV antigen stimulation. The CDR3 here is CASSRGGSYEQYF. The DNA for the CDR3 is TGTGCCAGCAGTAGGGGCGGATCCTACGAGCAGTACTTC.